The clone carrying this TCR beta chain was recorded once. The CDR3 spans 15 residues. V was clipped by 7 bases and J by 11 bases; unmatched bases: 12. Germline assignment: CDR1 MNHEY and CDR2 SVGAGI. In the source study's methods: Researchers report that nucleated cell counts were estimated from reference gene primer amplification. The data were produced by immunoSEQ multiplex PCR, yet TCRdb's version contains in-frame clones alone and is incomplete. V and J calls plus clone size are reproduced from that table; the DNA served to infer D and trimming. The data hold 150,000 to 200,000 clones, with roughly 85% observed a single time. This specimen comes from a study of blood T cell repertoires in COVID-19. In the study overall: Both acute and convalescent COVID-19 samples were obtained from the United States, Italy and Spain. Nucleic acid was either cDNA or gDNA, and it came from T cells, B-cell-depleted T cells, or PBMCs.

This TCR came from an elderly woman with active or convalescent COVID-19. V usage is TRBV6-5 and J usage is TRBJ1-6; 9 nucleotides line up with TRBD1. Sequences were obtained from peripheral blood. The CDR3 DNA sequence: TGTGCCAGCACACACAGGGGGCCCCCTCGAACACCCCTCCACTTT. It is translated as CASTHRGPPRTPLHF.